Sequencing of this T cell receptor (beta chain) was carried out in a study of blood T cells in healthy people across ages. Through a sample-barcoded 5' primer and a J-beta primer mix, a second PCR was run for roughly 7 to 11 cycles. Using its own MiXCR run on the 5' RACE reads, TCRdb lists one record per CDR3 protein. The sample has 750,000 to 950,000 distinct CDR3 sequences, 53% seen once. Individuals who donated were healthy Caucasians from Russia aged roughly 6 to 100. The CDR3 has 13 amino acids. In germline, CDR1 is SNHLY, CDR2 FYNNEI. V was cut by 2 bases and J by 6 bases, with 9 bases left in between.

The specimen was blood. This rearrangement joins TRBV2 to TRBJ2-3; D might be TRBD2 (6 bases). The clonotype comes from a man older than 75 in good health. CDR3 amino acids: CASSEWDSDTQYF. The CDR3 DNA reads TGTGCCAGCAGTGAATGGGACTCGGATACGCAGTATTTT. Combining the CDR3 with reference TRBV2 and TRBJ2-3 gives the whole variable domain EPEVTQTPSHQVTQMGQEVILRCVPISNHLYFYWYRQILGQKVEFLVSFYNNEISEKSEIFDDQFSVERPDGSNFTLKIRSTKLEDSAMYFCASSEWDSDTQYFGPGTRLTVL.